This TCR beta chain was captured by sequencing in a study of identical twins (dated by TCRdb to about 2016). Background for the entire study: To test whether fetal clonotypes persist, the study used deep sequencing on TCR alpha and beta repertoires from monozygotic twins, unrelated adults of various ages, and cord blood. To rule out contamination, replicate twin experiments were performed at different times with different library preparation protocols. Results and caveats for the whole study, not just this receptor: Fewer insertions were carried by abundant cord blood beta clonotypes, a similar but weaker trend appeared in young adult naive repertoires, and no such trend appeared in memory repertoires. Invariant T cells such as MAIT and iNKT could partly confound zero-insertion analyses, although diverse VJ usage argued against such confounding for most clonotypes. Out-of-frame TCR alpha sharing in monozygotic twins was systematically underestimated by recombination models, whereas sharing between unrelated individuals was in agreement with the recombination models. Compared with coincidental sharing between unrelated individuals, an excess of low generation-probability sequences was observed among out-of-frame TCR alpha sequences shared between twins. In beta out-of-frame sequences, excess twin sharing was weaker, because having fewer shared sequences lowered the signal-to-noise ratio. Because the same donors could not be followed over many years, the conclusions depended on cross-sectional statistical analysis.

Every donor in the study was a healthy Caucasian. Three pairs of female monozygotic twins, all aged roughly 18 to 30 years, made up the twin cohort. Using Miltenyi CD45RO+ enrichment and human naive T-cell isolation kits, memory (CD45RO+) and naive T cells were isolated from PBMC. This clonotype appeared a few times. The target of this receptor is not known. No clone much larger than this one lies a single base away; base qualities are absent. Trimming costs V 2 bases and J 4 bases, and their ends lie 7 bases apart. Via the germline V gene (reference sequence), CDR1 is DFQATT and CDR2 SNEGSKA. From the cysteine through the phenylalanine, the CDR3 covers 12 amino acids. Only the CDR3 part of the read is kept: 36 bases, read in frame from the first base. The protocol used for the library was 5' RACE. The sample was run on an Illumina HiSeq 2000. Template switching added a universal primer binding site, and the final cDNA carried a unique molecular identifier that allowed TCR cDNA molecules to be counted accurately. Specific primers in the conserved constant-segment region were used to synthesize first-strand cDNA for TCR alpha and beta chains. To control for contamination, each cDNA library was double barcoded with a SMART-Mk sample barcode plus Illumina barcodes. TruSeq adapter sequences and Illumina sample barcodes were added in two successive PCR steps. The Illumina HiSeq platform was used with custom primers to sequence TCR alpha and beta cDNA libraries. The authors processed their data as follows. MiGEC processed the raw reads to extract unique molecular identifiers, while MiXCR was used to determine the CDR3 positions. For each individual, recombination models were inferred using an EM algorithm with the repgenHMM and IGoR tools. The tcR package in R was used for shared clonotype analysis, with sharing normalized by the product of cloneset sizes. Out-of-frame nonproductive sequences were analyzed to study raw recombination free of thymic and clonal selection effects. TCRdb passed the public sequencing reads through fastp at Q25 and MiXCR, retaining productive beta sequences. All rows with the same CDR3 protein become a single entry with the most common DNA and genes. None of the V and J calls come from the authors' own analysis; TCRdb made them. Across this sample there are roughly 250,000 distinct CDR3 sequences, with approximately 7% seen only once. The top ten constitute about 3.6% of the sample.

These same data were also listed under a study on yellow fever vaccine responses in identical twins. The other study reports the following: The authors reported that the T cell response to vaccination in identical twins appeared partly convergent and partly personalized. In identical twins, the study followed T cell clones that responded to the vaccine with precision.

The rearranged chain carries TRBV20-1 and TRBJ2-3; a confident D gene designation cannot be given. This TCR was recovered from a woman aged 18-29 years in good health. The sequenced sample consisted of memory (CD45RO+) T cells sorted from blood. The sample's cell subset or site label, decoded: CD45RO+ enriched T cells. The nucleotide sequence reads TGCAGTGCTAGAAAAACTGCAGATACGCAGTATTTT. This codes for CSARKTADTQYF.